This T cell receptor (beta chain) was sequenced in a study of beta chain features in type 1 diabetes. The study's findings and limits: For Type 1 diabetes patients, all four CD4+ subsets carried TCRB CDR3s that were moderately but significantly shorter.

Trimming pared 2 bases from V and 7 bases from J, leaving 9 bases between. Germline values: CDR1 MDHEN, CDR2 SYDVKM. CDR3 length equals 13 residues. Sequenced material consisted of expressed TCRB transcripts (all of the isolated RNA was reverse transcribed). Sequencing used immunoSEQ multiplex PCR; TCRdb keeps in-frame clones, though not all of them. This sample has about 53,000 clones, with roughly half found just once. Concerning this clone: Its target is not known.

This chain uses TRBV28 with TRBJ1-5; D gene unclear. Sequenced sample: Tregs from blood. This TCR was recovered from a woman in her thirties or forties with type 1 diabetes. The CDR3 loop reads CASSLLLSQPQHF. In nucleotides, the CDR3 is TGTGCCAGCAGTTTACTATTATCCCAGCCCCAGCATTTT. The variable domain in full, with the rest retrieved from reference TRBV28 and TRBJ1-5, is DVKVTQSSRYLVKRTGEKVFLECVQDMDHENMFWYRQDPGLGLRLIYFSYDVKMKEKGDIPEGYSVSREKKERFSLILESASTNQTSMYLCASSLLLSQPQHFGDGTRLSIL.